The 24 T cell receptor beta chains below were found in one sample sequenced in a study of T cell repertoires in cytomegalovirus infection (dated by TCRdb to the late 2010s). For these TCRs, the target antigens are not known. The label giving this sample's treatment or condition can be read as: in vitro stimulation with specific CMV peptide epitopes to enrich CMV-specific T cells. The sequencing machine was an Illumina HiSeq 1500. The public reads were run again by TCRdb, first through fastp at Q25 and then through MiXCR, and only productive beta chains were kept. Every entry covers one CDR3 protein and lists the most common genes and DNA from its rows. In all, the sample holds around 430,000 distinct CDR3 sequences, and approximately 46% of those were seen once. The ten biggest clones cover around 44% of the sample. The material sequenced was cultured PBMCs, taken from culture after CMV antigen stimulation. The receptor source for this set is a human donor in good health (CMV status not recorded). Some clones in this sample may be carry-over from other donors' samples.

V is TRBV2 and J is TRBJ2-1; TRBD2 is a possible D gene (6 bases). The CDR3 is 12 residues long. The germline CDR1 and CDR2 sequences are SNHLY and FYNNEI. Trimming stripped 6 bases from V and 10 bases from J, with 13 bases between. CDR3 region: CASRFGGTEQFF. For the CDR3, the DNA is TGTGCCAGCAGGTTCGGGGGTACCGAGCAGTTCTTC.

The rearrangement uses TRBV7-2 and TRBJ1-3, with 7 positions matching TRBD1. Germline V CDR1 and CDR2: SGHTA, FQGNSA. V shed 6 bases, J shed 3 bases, and the junction held 5 bases outside the gene matches. The CDR3 length is 14 residues. The CDR3 DNA reads as TGTGCCAGCAGAGAACAGGGGTTTGGAAACACCATATATTTT. Translation gives CASREQGFGNTIYF.

Only a few counts were recorded for this clonotype. V and J are TRBV7-9 and TRBJ2-1, with D possibly called TRBD1 or TRBD2 (5 bases each). CDR3 size: 15 residues. Per germline, CDR1 SEHNR and CDR2 FQNEAQ (reference sequence). V lost 2 bases and J 8 bases, leaving 16 bases between the germline ends. The CDR3 here is CASSLLWDRTDEQFF. The CDR3 nucleotides read TGTGCCAGCAGCTTACTATGGGACCGGACCGATGAGCAGTTCTTC.

Only a few counts were recorded for this clonotype. The chain employs TRBV7-6 and TRBJ2-6; no definite D call. The germline V gene encodes CDR1 SGHVS and CDR2 FNYEAQ. Trimming shortened V by 5 bases and J by 0 bases, and 17 bases separated the two germline ends. The CDR3 is 18 amino acids. CDR3 in DNA: TGTGCCAGCAGCCCTACCCCCACTCTCAACTCTGGGGCCAACGTCCTGACTTTC. The encoded protein is CASSPTPTLNSGANVLTF.

This CDR3 is CASSDRAGSTDTQYF. The DNA for the CDR3 is TGTGCCAGTAGTGACAGAGCGGGCTCCACAGATACGCAGTATTTT. The chain recombines TRBV19 with TRBJ2-3, with D tentatively TRBD2 (6 bases). Germline V CDR1 and CDR2: LNHDA, SQIVND (reference sequence). Trimming stripped 5 bases from V and 2 bases from J, with 14 bases between. There are 15 residues in the CDR3.

This clonotype was seen a few times. The genes are TRBV7-9 and TRBJ2-1; TRBD2 matches at 10 bases. Per the germline V gene, CDR1 is SEHNR and CDR2 is FQNEAQ (reference sequence). This CDR3 comprises 17 residues. Trimming removed 5 bases from V and 6 bases from J; junction bases left unmatched: 13. The DNA of the CDR3 is TGTGCCAGCAGCGCCCCAGCGGGAGGGCCCAAATTCAATGAGCAGTTCTTC. This codes for CASSAPAGGPKFNEQFF. Supplemented by reference TRBV7-9 and TRBJ2-1, the full variable domain reads DTGVSQNPRHKITKRGQNVTFRCDPISEHNRLYWYRQTLGQGPEFLTYFQNEAQLEKSRLLSDRFSAERPKGSFSTLEIQRTEQGDSAMYLCASSAPAGGPKFNEQFFGPGTRLTVL.

Note on this clonotype: A much more abundant neighbour one base away suggests this may be a read error. V and J are TRBV7-2 and TRBJ2-5; TRBD2 matches 12 bases. The CDR3 has 16 amino acids. CDR1 and CDR2 from the germline V gene are SGHTA and FQGNSA. The CDR3 nucleotides are TGTGCCAGCAGCCCACTAGCGGGGGGAGGTCGAGAGAACCAGTACTTC. Amino acid sequence: CASSPLAGGGRENQYF.

This chain links TRBV10-3 with TRBJ1-1; 10 bases agree with TRBD1. Per germline, CDR1 ENHRY and CDR2 SYGVKD. J gave up 5 bases and V 6 bases, and 3 bases lay outside the gene matches. The CDR3 spans 13 residues. CDR3: CAIRADRGTEAFF. DNA for the CDR3: TGTGCCATCAGAGCGGACAGGGGGACTGAAGCTTTCTTT.

This chain joins TRBV7-9 and TRBJ2-7; perhaps TRBD2 as D (6 bases). The CDR3 has 15 residues. Looked up from germline, CDR1 is SEHNR and CDR2 is FQNEAQ (reference sequence). Trimming pared 4 bases from V and 1 base from J, leaving 14 bases between. This CDR3 reads CASSSAGSASYEQYF. The CDR3 DNA reads as TGTGCCAGCAGCTCCGCGGGGAGCGCGTCCTACGAGCAGTACTTC.

This sequence joins TRBV7-2 and TRBJ2-5, with 8 positions matching TRBD2. V lost 5 bases to trimming and J lost 4 bases; unmatched junction nucleotides: 6. The germline V gene encodes CDR1 SGHTA and CDR2 FQGNSA. This CDR3 is 14 amino acids long. CDR3 DNA: TGTGCCAGCAGCCCAGGACTAGCTCCAGAGACCCAGTACTTC. It codes for CASSPGLAPETQYF. Filled out from reference TRBV7-2 and TRBJ2-5, the complete variable domain reads GAGVSQSPSNKVTEKGKDVELRCDPISGHTALYWYRQSLGQGLEFLIYFQGNSAPDKSGLPSDRFSAERTGGSVSTLTIQRTQQEDSAVYLCASSPGLAPETQYFGPGTRLLVL.

This rearrangement joins TRBV6-8 to TRBJ2-7, with D possibly being TRBD1 or TRBD2 (5 bases each). CDR1 MNHGY and CDR2 SAAAGT come from the germline V gene. Between the trimmed V and J ends, which lost 6 bases and 3 bases, there was a span of 9 bases. The CDR3 runs to 12 residues. The chain's CDR3 is CASSWDLYEQYF. The CDR3 coding sequence is TGTGCCAGCAGCTGGGACCTCTACGAGCAGTACTTC.

This clonotype was picked up a small number of times. The rearrangement links TRBV7-2 to TRBJ2-2; weak D call: TRBD1 (6 bases). The CDR3 totals 14 residues. V gave up 1 base and J gave up 6 bases, with 9 bases separating them. Germline V gene sequence: CDR1 SGHTA, CDR2 FQGNSA. The CDR3 spells CASSLVRGSGELFF. CDR3 nucleotide sequence: TGTGCCAGCAGCTTAGTAAGGGGGTCCGGGGAGCTGTTTTTT.

V and J are TRBV12-3 or TRBV12-4 and TRBJ2-1, with 8 nucleotides matching TRBD2. The CDR3 covers 16 residues. V was clipped by 5 bases and J by 5 bases; unmatched bases: 11. In nucleotides, the CDR3 is TGTGCCAGCAGTCCCCGGGTAGCGGGAAGCCACAATGAGCAGTTCTTC. Its protein product is CASSPRVAGSHNEQFF.

To note about this clonotype: At one boundary the junction diverges from the germline segment, which might be a read error. The chain employs TRBV5-3 and TRBJ1-1; a weak D match, TRBD1 (5 bases). TRBV5-3 is flagged as an ORF with uncertain function. CDR3 size: 13 residues. The CDR3 region is CASSLAGDPEAFF. Here the CDR3 DNA reads TGTGCCAGCAGCTTGGCGGGGGACCCTGAAGCTTTCTTT.

In its sample, this clonotype was seen a few times. The chain employs TRBV7-2 and TRBJ2-7; no clear D. CDR1 and CDR2 from the germline V gene are SGHTA and FQGNSA. The CDR3 spans 16 residues. Trimming left V 1 base short and J 2 bases short, with 15 bases between. This CDR3 reads CASSLGVLVGTYEQYF. The CDR3 nucleotides read TGTGCCAGCAGCTTAGGGGTCCTCGTGGGTACCTACGAGCAGTACTTC.

The chain couples TRBV7-2 to TRBJ2-3, with a weak D call TRBD2 (5 bases). Germline loops: CDR1 SGHTA, CDR2 FQGNSA. The CDR3 consists of 14 residues. Between the trimmed V and J ends, which lost 1 base and 7 bases, there was a span of 12 bases. The CDR3 here is CASSLGRLWNTQYF. CDR3 DNA sequence: TGTGCCAGCAGCTTAGGGAGACTATGGAATACGCAGTATTTT.

This chain uses TRBV6-1 with TRBJ1-1, with TRBD1 identical over 7 bases. V shed 5 bases and J 5 bases; nucleotides not matched to a gene: 8. The CDR3 length is 14 residues. Germline V gene data show CDR1 as MNHNS and CDR2 as SASEGT. The CDR3: CASSQYRGGTEAFF. The CDR3 region has the DNA TGTGCCAGCAGTCAATACAGGGGTGGAACTGAAGCTTTCTTT.

The gene calls are TRBV7-6 and TRBJ2-3; tentatively, D is TRBD1 (7 bases). With 5 bases removed from V and 2 bases from J, the gap between germline ends came to 14 bases. Germline-derived CDR1 and CDR2 are SGHVS and FNYEAQ. There are 15 residues in the CDR3. In DNA form, the CDR3 reads TGTGCCAGCAGCACAACCAGGGGGGACACAGATACGCAGTATTTT. It specifies CASSTTRGDTDTQYF.

This clonotype was recorded a few times. The chain links TRBV12-3 or TRBV12-4 to TRBJ2-4; the D gene is possibly TRBD1 (6 bases). This CDR3 is built from 15 residues. Trimming removed 6 bases from V and 12 bases from J, with 24 bases in between. The CDR3 DNA reads as TGTGCCAGCAGCATTACCCAGGGGACCCCAGGGGATCAGTACTTC. Its translation is CASSITQGTPGDQYF.

This clonotype has just a few counts. The CDR3 DNA sequence: TGTGCCAGTAGTATCGACCCCCTTCGGATGAACACTGAAGCTTTCTTT. Translating it yields CASSIDPLRMNTEAFF. V usage is TRBV19 and J usage is TRBJ1-1; D unclear. The germline CDR1 and CDR2 sequences are LNHDA and SQIVND (reference sequence). The CDR3 has 16 residues. The V gene lost 3 bases and the J gene lost 0 bases, with 14 bases spanning the gap.

The chain links TRBV15 to TRBJ2-7; D is unclear. The CDR3 length is 13 residues. Germline lookup yields CDR1 LNHNV and CDR2 YYDKDF (reference sequence). Between the trimmed V and J ends, which lost 0 bases and 3 bases, there was a span of 6 bases. The CDR3 sequence: CATSRDYGYEQYF. As DNA, the CDR3 is TGTGCCACCAGCAGAGATTATGGCTACGAGCAGTACTTC.

The chain has TRBV6-5 and TRBJ1-4, with 12 bases identical to TRBD1. From germline, CDR1 is MNHEY and CDR2 SVGAGI. The trim removed 6 bases at V and 10 bases at J, leaving 6 bases unmatched. This CDR3 comprises 14 residues. This CDR3 is CASREGQGAGKLFF. The DNA for the CDR3 is TGTGCCAGCAGGGAGGGACAGGGGGCAGGAAAACTGTTTTTT.

This chain uses TRBV5-4 with TRBJ2-7; maybe TRBD1 (5 bases). CDR3 length: 15 residues. V lost 0 bases, J lost 2 bases, and 12 bases lay in between. CDR1 and CDR2 from the germline V gene are SGHNT and YYREEE (reference sequence). CDR3 amino acids: CASSLGTKPTYEQYF. In nucleotides, the CDR3 is TGTGCCAGCAGCTTGGGGACAAAGCCAACCTACGAGCAGTACTTC. The full variable domain, its missing parts supplied by reference TRBV5-4 and TRBJ2-7, is ETGVTQSPTHLIKTRGQQVTLRCSSQSGHNTVSWYQQALGQGPQFIFQYYREEENGRGNFPPRFSGLQFPNYSSELNVNALELDDSALYLCASSLGTKPTYEQYFGPGTRLTVT.

The chain recombines TRBV5-3 with TRBJ2-2, with D unclear. TRBV5-3 is an ORF for which the function is uncertain. V lost 8 bases to trimming and J lost 6 bases, with 20 bases between them. The CDR3 has 15 residues. The CDR3 nucleotides read TGTGCCAGCCAGCCGTCACCCGAAAGGGCCGGGGAGCTGTTTTTT. Translating it yields CASQPSPERAGELFF.